This is a list of T cell receptor beta chains from one sample in a study of technical replicates of blood from a few donors. Clones were sequenced by immunoSEQ multiplex PCR, and TCRdb holds only the in-frame ones, with some missing. The table lists about 95,000 clones, approximately 96% of them singletons. The specimen sequenced was T cells isolated from PBMCs. The receptors come from a human donor in good health. Both conserved end residues are part of each CDR3. The D gene is left open where the match is weak. Only part of the rows carry a size: once, few, many, or a class if the clone is expanded.

v_call: TRBV9
j_call: TRBJ2-7
d_call: TRBD1
clone_size: -
cdr3_nt: TGTGCCAGCAGCGTAGCTACGGGACAGTTCTACGAGCAGTACTTC
cdr3_aa: CASSVATGQFYEQYF

v_call: TRBV29-1
j_call: TRBJ2-7
d_call: TRBD2
clone_size: -
cdr3_nt: TGCAGCGTCGGGACTAGCGGCGAGCAGTACTTC
cdr3_aa: CSVGTSGEQYF

v_call: TRBV29-1
j_call: TRBJ1-1
d_call: -
clone_size: -
cdr3_nt: TGCAGCGGAATGGAGGGGTACACTGAAGCTTTCTTT
cdr3_aa: CSGMEGYTEAFF

v_call: TRBV9
j_call: TRBJ1-2
d_call: TRBD1
clone_size: -
cdr3_nt: TGTGCCAGCAGCCGAGGACAGGGAGATGGCTACACCTTC
cdr3_aa: CASSRGQGDGYTF

v_call: TRBV11-2
j_call: TRBJ1-2
d_call: TRBD1
clone_size: -
cdr3_nt: TGTGCCAGCACCAACAGGGGGAACTATGGCTACACCTTC
cdr3_aa: CASTNRGNYGYTF

v_call: TRBV7-2
j_call: TRBJ2-3
d_call: TRBD2
clone_size: -
cdr3_nt: TGTGCCAGCAGGCCGGGACTAGCAGCTAGCACAGATACGCAGTATTTT
cdr3_aa: CASRPGLAASTDTQYF

v_call: TRBV13
j_call: TRBJ1-1
d_call: TRBD1
clone_size: -
cdr3_nt: TGTGCCAGCAGCTTAAACAGGGGGGTAGGAACTGAAGCTTTCTTT
cdr3_aa: CASSLNRGVGTEAFF

v_call: TRBV27
j_call: TRBJ2-7
d_call: TRBD1
clone_size: -
cdr3_nt: TGTGCCAGCAGTCGGGACAGGGGATCCTACGAGCAGTACTTC
cdr3_aa: CASSRDRGSYEQYF

v_call: TRBV9
j_call: TRBJ2-3
d_call: TRBD1
clone_size: -
cdr3_nt: TGTGCCAGCAGCGTAGGATGGACAGGGGGCACAGATACGCAGTATTTT
cdr3_aa: CASSVGWTGGTDTQYF

v_call: TRBV28
j_call: TRBJ1-2
d_call: TRBD1
clone_size: -
cdr3_nt: TGTGCCAGCAGCCCCGGACAGGGAGCATCCTTGGGTGGCTACACCTTC
cdr3_aa: CASSPGQGASLGGYTF

v_call: TRBV12-1
j_call: TRBJ2-7
d_call: -
clone_size: -
cdr3_nt: TGTGCCAGCAGCTTCAGGGTCTCCTACGAGCAGTACTTC
cdr3_aa: CASSFRVSYEQYF

v_call: TRBV19
j_call: TRBJ1-2
d_call: TRBD1
clone_size: -
cdr3_nt: TGTGCCAGTAGTATCCAGGGGGCGAGTAACTATGGCTACACCTTC
cdr3_aa: CASSIQGASNYGYTF

v_call: TRBV27
j_call: TRBJ2-3
d_call: TRBD2
clone_size: -
cdr3_nt: TGTGCCAGCAGTTTGGGTAGCGGGAGGGCCCAAACTCGGGACACAGATACGCAGTATTTT
cdr3_aa: CASSLGSGRAQTRDTDTQYF

v_call: TRBV6-5
j_call: TRBJ1-3
d_call: -
clone_size: -
cdr3_nt: TGTGCCAGCAGTTACTCGACAGACTCTGGAAACACCATATATTTT
cdr3_aa: CASSYSTDSGNTIYF

v_call: TRBV7-2
j_call: TRBJ2-7
d_call: TRBD1
clone_size: -
cdr3_nt: TGTGCCAGCAGCATTCCGGGACAGACCTACGAGCAGTACTTC
cdr3_aa: CASSIPGQTYEQYF

v_call: TRBV9
j_call: TRBJ2-7
d_call: TRBD1
clone_size: -
cdr3_nt: TGTGCCAGCAGCGTAGACAGGGGTAGAAACGAGCAGTACTTC
cdr3_aa: CASSVDRGRNEQYF

v_call: TRBV30
j_call: TRBJ1-2
d_call: -
clone_size: -
cdr3_nt: TGTGCCTGGGGACAGAGGGGCTACACCTTC
cdr3_aa: CAWGQRGYTF

v_call: TRBV5-1
j_call: TRBJ1-3
d_call: TRBD1
clone_size: -
cdr3_nt: TGCGCCAGCAGCTTTGGACAGGCCTCCTCTGGAAACACCATATATTTT
cdr3_aa: CASSFGQASSGNTIYF

v_call: TRBV19
j_call: TRBJ1-5
d_call: TRBD1
clone_size: -
cdr3_nt: TGTGCCACCTCCTTGGACAGGGGGCCTCAGCCCCAGCATTTT
cdr3_aa: CATSLDRGPQPQHF

v_call: TRBV2
j_call: TRBJ2-7
d_call: -
clone_size: -
cdr3_nt: TGTGCCAGCATCAGGGAAAGGGACGAGCAGTACTTC
cdr3_aa: CASIRERDEQYF

v_call: TRBV5-4
j_call: TRBJ1-2
d_call: TRBD1
clone_size: -
cdr3_nt: TGTGCCAGCAGCAGGGGACAGCCGGGGGGCTACACCTTC
cdr3_aa: CASSRGQPGGYTF

v_call: TRBV30
j_call: TRBJ1-2
d_call: -
clone_size: once
cdr3_nt: TGTGCCTGGACTTTGGGGGGTGGTGGCTACACCTTC
cdr3_aa: CAWTLGGGGYTF

v_call: TRBV2
j_call: TRBJ1-2
d_call: TRBD1
clone_size: -
cdr3_nt: TGTGCCAGCTTGCTGACAGGGGGGGACTATGGCTACACCTTC
cdr3_aa: CASLLTGGDYGYTF

v_call: TRBV18
j_call: TRBJ1-5
d_call: TRBD1
clone_size: -
cdr3_nt: TGTGCCAGCTCGACAGGGGACAATCAGCCCCAGCATTTT
cdr3_aa: CASSTGDNQPQHF

v_call: TRBV6-5
j_call: TRBJ1-3
d_call: -
clone_size: -
cdr3_nt: TGTGCCAGCTCGGACAACTCTGGAAACACCATATATTTT
cdr3_aa: CASSDNSGNTIYF

v_call: TRBV2
j_call: TRBJ2-7
d_call: TRBD1
clone_size: -
cdr3_nt: TGTGCCAGCAGTGACCGGGACAGGGGCTACGAGCAGTACTTC
cdr3_aa: CASSDRDRGYEQYF

v_call: TRBV30
j_call: TRBJ2-1
d_call: -
clone_size: -
cdr3_nt: TGTGCCTGGAGTGTAGGTAGCGCCAATGAGCAGTTCTTC
cdr3_aa: CAWSVGSANEQFF

v_call: TRBV7-9
j_call: TRBJ1-2
d_call: -
clone_size: -
cdr3_nt: TGTGCCAGCAGCGTACAGGGTAACTATGGCTACACCTTC
cdr3_aa: CASSVQGNYGYTF

v_call: TRBV28
j_call: TRBJ2-1
d_call: TRBD2
clone_size: -
cdr3_nt: TGTGCCAGCCGTCCCGGGCTAGCGGGAAATGAGCAGTTCTTC
cdr3_aa: CASRPGLAGNEQFF

v_call: TRBV21-1
j_call: TRBJ2-5
d_call: -
clone_size: -
cdr3_nt: TGTGCCAGCAGCAAACGGCGGCATTTCCTCGGACAAGAGACCCAGTACTTC
cdr3_aa: CASSKRRHFLGQETQYF

v_call: TRBV6-6
j_call: TRBJ2-1
d_call: TRBD1
clone_size: -
cdr3_nt: TGTGCCAGCAGTTACTCGGGCGGACAGGGAGACAATGAGCAGTTCTTC
cdr3_aa: CASSYSGGQGDNEQFF

v_call: TRBV30
j_call: TRBJ2-7
d_call: TRBD1
clone_size: -
cdr3_nt: TGTGCCTGGATGGACAGGGCCTACGAGCAGTACTTC
cdr3_aa: CAWMDRAYEQYF

v_call: TRBV28
j_call: TRBJ2-7
d_call: TRBD2
clone_size: -
cdr3_nt: TGTGCCAGCACCACAGGGCTAGCGGGAGTAGAATACGAGCAGTACTTC
cdr3_aa: CASTTGLAGVEYEQYF

v_call: TRBV5-6
j_call: TRBJ2-1
d_call: -
clone_size: -
cdr3_nt: TGTGCCAGCAGCTTCCGCGGTCCCCTCAATGAGCAGTTCTTC
cdr3_aa: CASSFRGPLNEQFF

v_call: TRBV19
j_call: TRBJ1-5
d_call: TRBD1
clone_size: -
cdr3_nt: TGTGCCAGTAGCCAAGGACAGGCGATAGATCAGCCCCAGCATTTT
cdr3_aa: CASSQGQAIDQPQHF

v_call: TRBV5-4
j_call: TRBJ1-2
d_call: -
clone_size: -
cdr3_nt: TGTGCCAGCAGCAACCCCCGGACAGACAACTATGGCTACACCTTC
cdr3_aa: CASSNPRTDNYGYTF

v_call: TRBV30
j_call: TRBJ2-2
d_call: TRBD1
clone_size: -
cdr3_nt: TGTGCCTGGGGACAGAGGGGGCTATTGGACACCGGGGAGCTGTTTTTT
cdr3_aa: CAWGQRGLLDTGELFF

v_call: TRBV11-3
j_call: TRBJ2-3
d_call: -
clone_size: -
cdr3_nt: TGTGCCAGCAGCGCCCGGACAGCGACAGATACGCAGTATTTT
cdr3_aa: CASSARTATDTQYF

v_call: TRBV10-3
j_call: TRBJ2-2
d_call: TRBD2
clone_size: -
cdr3_nt: TGTGCCATCAGTGGACTAGCGGGAAACACCGGGGAGCTGTTTTTT
cdr3_aa: CAISGLAGNTGELFF

v_call: TRBV19
j_call: TRBJ2-2
d_call: TRBD2
clone_size: -
cdr3_nt: TGTGCCAGTAGTATAGTCACCGGGACTAGCAACACCGGGGAGCTGTTTTTT
cdr3_aa: CASSIVTGTSNTGELFF

v_call: TRBV18
j_call: TRBJ2-3
d_call: TRBD2
clone_size: -
cdr3_nt: TGTGCCAGCTCACCTCAACTTAGCGGGCACGCAGATACGCAGTATTTT
cdr3_aa: CASSPQLSGHADTQYF

v_call: TRBV30
j_call: TRBJ2-5
d_call: TRBD2
clone_size: -
cdr3_nt: TGTGCCTGGACCTCTAGCGGGGAGACCCAGTACTTC
cdr3_aa: CAWTSSGETQYF